One and the same sample provided the 15 T cell receptor beta chains below, sequenced in a study of cytomegalovirus exposure and HLA in healthy donors. PCR was performed using 60 Vbeta and 13 Jbeta primers. Only in-frame clones appear in the TCRdb table, and some are missing; sequencing was by immunoSEQ multiplex PCR. The sample consists of about 120,000 clones, about two thirds of them appearing once. The sequenced material came from PBMCs. The receptors were sampled from a man under 40 in good health and CMV-seronegative.

J is TRBJ2-4 and V is TRBV18, with 11 bases that match TRBD1. Germline CDR1 reads KGHSH; CDR2 reads LQKENI. Unmatched junction bases numbered 3, after V lost 3 bases and J lost 5 bases. The CDR3 runs to 15 residues. CDR3 in DNA: TGTGCCAGCTCACCCCGGACAGGGGGCGAAAACATTCAGTACTTC. Protein sequence: CASSPRTGGENIQYF.

This clone has more than one count but fewer than ten. This chain links TRBV9 with TRBJ1-6; 8 positions agree with TRBD1. Looked up from germline, CDR1 is SGDLS and CDR2 is YYNGEE. The CDR3 consists of 15 residues. J lost 7 bases, V lost 3 bases, and 6 bases had no gene match. CDR3 nucleotides: TGTGCCAGCAGCGCAGGACAGGGAGGAAATTCACCCCTCCACTTT. It encodes CASSAGQGGNSPLHF.

This clone was seen only a few times. The rearrangement joins TRBV5-6 to TRBJ2-2; no clear D. The CDR3 runs to 16 residues. V was pared by 1 base and J by 3 bases, with 13 bases between. The germline V gene encodes CDR1 SGHDT and CDR2 YYEEEE. The CDR3 coding sequence is TGTGCCAGCAGCTTGTTCTTTTCGAGATACACCGGGGAGCTGTTTTTT. The encoded protein is CASSLFFSRYTGELFF. The variable domain in full, with the rest retrieved from reference TRBV5-6 and TRBJ2-2, is DAGVTQSPTHLIKTRGQQVTLRCSPKSGHDTVSWYQQALGQGPQFIFQYYEEEERQRGNFPDRFSGHQFPNYSSELNVNALLLGDSALYLCASSLFFSRYTGELFFGEGSRLTVL.

The count of this clone is one. J is TRBJ1-2 and V is TRBV6-1, with D unresolved. V lost 6 bases and J 1 base, leaving 12 bases between the germline ends. Germline loops: CDR1 MNHNS, CDR2 SASEGT. The CDR3 runs 14 residues. This CDR3 is CASRLITLNYGYTF. As DNA, the CDR3 is TGTGCCAGCAGACTAATTACCCTTAACTATGGCTACACCTTC.

The chain has TRBV7-2 and TRBJ2-7; D may be TRBD2 (5 bases). The germline V gene encodes CDR1 SGHTA and CDR2 FQGNSA. The CDR3 length is 14 residues. Trimming took 4 bases from V and 3 from J, leaving 13 bases between them. The CDR3 is CASSSDLIFYEQYF. Written as DNA, the CDR3 is TGTGCCAGCAGCTCGGACTTAATATTCTACGAGCAGTACTTC.

The chain carries TRBV4-1 and TRBJ1-2, with D unresolved. The CDR3 has 14 residues. The germline V and J ends were trimmed by 4 bases and 8 bases, with 17 bases remaining between them. CDR1 is MGHRA, CDR2 YSYEKL, per germline. The CDR3 region is CASSPSPRFGGYTF. The CDR3 DNA reads as TGCGCCAGCAGCCCTAGCCCTCGATTCGGCGGCTACACCTTC.

Written as DNA, the CDR3 is TGTGCCAGCAGCTTGGGACTCTCTGGAAACACCATATATTTT. Protein: CASSLGLSGNTIYF. The chain combines TRBV5-4 with TRBJ1-3; no clear D gene. The germline gives CDR1 SGHNT, CDR2 YYREEE (reference sequence). The V end was cut by 0 bases, the J end by 0 bases, with 4 bases between. This CDR3 has 14 residues. The variable domain in full, with the rest retrieved from reference TRBV5-4 and TRBJ1-3, is ETGVTQSPTHLIKTRGQQVTLRCSSQSGHNTVSWYQQALGQGPQFIFQYYREEENGRGNFPPRFSGLQFPNYSSELNVNALELDDSALYLCASSLGLSGNTIYFGEGSWLTVV.

V and J are TRBV15 and TRBJ2-1, with TRBD2 identical over 9 bases. Trimming cost V 1 base and J 3 bases; bases outside gene matches: 1. The CDR3 spans 15 residues. The germline V gene has CDR1 LNHNV and CDR2 YYDKDF (reference sequence). CDR3 sequence (DNA): TGTGCCACCAGCAGAGGGCGGGGGGGCTACAATGAGCAGTTCTTC. This encodes CATSRGRGGYNEQFF.

This rearrangement joins TRBV4-2 to TRBJ2-1; no definite D call. The CDR3 covers 16 residues. Per the germline V gene, CDR1 is LGHNA and CDR2 is YNFKEQ. The V end was cut by 0 bases, the J end by 4 bases, with 13 bases between. The CDR3 loop reads CASSQEPAPEYNEQFF. In DNA, the CDR3 is TGTGCCAGCAGCCAAGAGCCAGCGCCTGAGTACAATGAGCAGTTCTTC.

This chain uses TRBV15 with TRBJ2-1, with D perhaps TRBD2 (6 bases). V was pared by 0 bases and J by 2 bases, with 11 bases between. The germline V gene has CDR1 LNHNV and CDR2 YYDKDF (reference sequence). The CDR3 has 16 residues. The CDR3 sequence is CATSRDLEGAYNEQFF. CDR3 sequence (DNA): TGTGCCACCAGCAGAGATTTGGAGGGAGCCTACAATGAGCAGTTCTTC.

V gene TRBV27 combines with J gene TRBJ2-1; a weak D match, TRBD1 (6 bases). The CDR3 is made up of 15 amino acids. V was pared by 5 bases and J by 4 bases, with 15 bases between. CDR1 MNHEY and CDR2 SMNVEV come from the germline V gene (reference sequence). The CDR3 DNA follows: TGTGCCAGCAGTCCCCCACGAGGGGGTTACAATGAGCAGTTCTTC. This translates into CASSPPRGGYNEQFF.

The chain recombines TRBV5-6 with TRBJ2-7, with 8 positions matching TRBD1. CDR3 length: 14 amino acids. V trimming: 6 bases; J trimming: 3 bases; junction bases outside the gene matches: 8. Germline V CDR1 and CDR2: SGHDT, YYEEEE. Here the CDR3 DNA reads TGTGCCAGCAAAATGGGACAGGTAAACTACGAGCAGTACTTC. This gives the protein CASKMGQVNYEQYF.

This clone was recorded once. The chain uses TRBV18 and TRBJ1-5, with D unresolved. Looked up from germline, CDR1 is KGHSH and CDR2 is LQKENI. This CDR3 comprises 13 residues. V was shortened by 3 bases and J by 4 bases, with 7 bases between the two germline ends. As DNA, the CDR3 is TGTGCCAGCTCACCCGAACAGAATCAGCCCCAGCATTTT. This sequence encodes CASSPEQNQPQHF.

The genes are TRBV2 and TRBJ2-3; the D gene is possibly TRBD2 (6 bases). Between the trimmed V and J ends, which lost 6 bases and 6 bases, there was a span of 10 bases. The CDR3 extends over 12 amino acids. The V gene's germline CDR1 is SNHLY and CDR2 FYNNEI. CDR3 sequence (DNA): TGTGCCAGCAGAACGGGGGTTGATACGCAGTATTTT. Its translation is CASRTGVDTQYF.

The chain recombines TRBV7-3 with TRBJ2-7, with 7 bases lining up with TRBD2. Losses at the gene ends were 8 bases for V and 0 bases for J; bases not matched to a gene: 7. From germline, CDR1 is SGHTA and CDR2 FQGTGA. CDR3 size: 14 residues. For the CDR3, the DNA is TGTGCCAGCGGGGGGGGGTTGGGCTCCTACGAGCAGTACTTC. This codes for CASGGGLGSYEQYF.